These 16 T cell receptor beta chains originate from one sample sequenced in a study of PD-L1 blockade in urothelial cancer. Sequencing was performed with immunoSEQ multiplex PCR; in TCRdb, only in-frame clones are kept and a portion is missing. The sample has about 49,000 clones; 70% to 90% are singletons. This specimen consisted of PBMCs, obtained around atezolizumab (anti-PD-L1) treatment. Receptor source: a man between 60 and 70 years old with urothelial cancer.

The rearrangement joins TRBV4-2 to TRBJ1-2; no reliable D call. The CDR3 has 13 residues. Trimming took 2 bases from V and 0 from J, leaving 4 bases between them. CDR1 is LGHNA, CDR2 YNFKEQ, per germline. Here the CDR3 DNA reads TGTGCCAGCAGCCAACGGTCTAACTATGGCTACACCTTC. This sequence encodes CASSQRSNYGYTF.

A few counts support this clone. CDR3 DNA: TGCACCAGCAGCCCAGGAAAACGGACAGATACGCAGTATTTT. Amino acid sequence: CTSSPGKRTDTQYF. The J gene is TRBJ2-3, the V gene TRBV1; the DNA was not compared with TRBD1, the D call given in the table. TRBV1 is marked as a pseudogene. This CDR3 is 14 amino acids long.

The sample holds one count of this clone. The CDR3: CAWSGDRGTEAFF. The CDR3 DNA reads TGTGCCTGGAGCGGGGACAGGGGAACTGAAGCTTTCTTT. The chain combines TRBV30 with TRBJ1-1; TRBD1 agrees at 10 bases. Germline trimming cut 3 bases from V and 5 bases from J; bases unmatched to any gene: 3. The germline CDR1 and CDR2 sequences are GTSNPN and SVGIG (reference sequence). This CDR3 contains 13 residues.

The gene calls are TRBV6-1 and TRBJ1-3; no clear D gene. Germline V gene sequence: CDR1 MNHNS, CDR2 SASEGT. V was clipped by 1 base and J by 0 bases, with 7 bases between them. There are 15 residues in the CDR3. The CDR3: CASSEGRSSGNTIYF. The CDR3 coding sequence is TGTGCCAGCAGTGAAGGGAGGAGCTCTGGAAACACCATATATTTT.

The chain is built from TRBV5-1 and TRBJ1-2; possible D gene TRBD1, 5 bases. V dropped 4 bases and J dropped 4 bases, with 14 bases sitting between them. The CDR3 spans 14 residues. CDR1 and CDR2 from the germline V gene are SGHRS and YFSETQ. The CDR3 here is CASSPGGGSYGYTF. In DNA, the CDR3 is TGCGCCAGCAGCCCCGGGGGGGGAAGCTATGGCTACACCTTC.

The rearrangement links TRBV29-1 to TRBJ1-5; TRBD1 might be the D (5 bases). The CDR3 has 13 amino acids. Trimming removed 4 bases from V and 10 bases from J, with 17 bases in between. From germline, CDR1 is SQVTM and CDR2 ANQGSEA. CDR3 bases: TGCAGCGTTGGGGGGGACCTATATAATCCCCAGCATTTT. Its translation: CSVGGDLYNPQHF.

Written as DNA, the CDR3 is TGCGCCAGCAGCCAAAGGACAGGGTCCTACGAGCAGTACTTC. Its protein is CASSQRTGSYEQYF. The rearrangement joins TRBV4-3 to TRBJ2-7; 8 bases map to TRBD1. The CDR3 is made up of 14 amino acids. Per the germline V gene, CDR1 is LGHNA and CDR2 is YSLEER. The V segment lost 2 bases and the J segment 1 base; nucleotides outside the gene matches: 1.

The chain uses TRBV6-1 and TRBJ1-1; D possibly corresponds to TRBD1 (6 bases). Germline assignment: CDR1 MNHNS and CDR2 SASEGT. The CDR3 spans 16 residues. The ends were cut back, 2 bases at V and 1 base at J, with 14 bases in the middle. CDR3 protein: CASSERGGAANTEAFF. The CDR3 DNA sequence: TGTGCCAGCAGTGAAAGGGGGGGCGCCGCGAACACTGAAGCTTTCTTT.

This clone was observed once. The chain's CDR3 is CASSRTVFNTQETQYF. In DNA form, the CDR3 reads TGTGCCAGCTCACGGACAGTTTTTAATACCCAAGAGACCCAGTACTTC. The J gene is TRBJ2-5, the V gene TRBV18; tentatively, D is TRBD1 (6 bases). Trimming pared 4 bases from V and 1 base from J, leaving 16 bases between. The CDR3 is made up of 16 amino acids. Germline values: CDR1 KGHSH, CDR2 LQKENI.

J is TRBJ1-1 and V is TRBV9; 8 positions agree with TRBD1. The CDR3 sequence is 14 residues long. Germline V gene lookup returns CDR1 SGDLS and CDR2 YYNGEE. Germline trimming cut 4 bases from V and 1 base from J; bases unmatched to any gene: 3. The CDR3 sequence: CASSLQGANTEAFF. In DNA form, the CDR3 reads TGTGCCAGCAGCCTCCAGGGGGCGAACACTGAAGCTTTCTTT.

This clone occurred once. V usage is TRBV4-3 and J usage is TRBJ1-3; D is ambiguous. V was shortened by 1 base and J by 5 bases, with 12 bases between the two germline ends. CDR1 and CDR2 from the germline V gene are LGHNA and YSLEER. The CDR3 length is 15 residues. DNA of the CDR3: TGCGCCAGCAGCCAAGGGGCAGGTAACAGAAACACCATATATTTT. Translating it yields CASSQGAGNRNTIYF.

This clone was seen more than once but under ten times. This chain connects TRBV19 to TRBJ1-2; 9 positions agree with TRBD1. V lost 5 bases to trimming and J lost 6 bases; unmatched junction nucleotides: 1. The CDR3 loop spans 12 amino acids. Germline lookup yields CDR1 LNHDA and CDR2 SQIVND (reference sequence). The CDR3 sequence: CASSGDRDGYTF. The DNA of the CDR3 is TGTGCCAGTAGTGGGGACAGGGATGGCTACACCTTC.

The chain uses TRBV18 and TRBJ1-1, with a tentative D call TRBD1 (5 bases). V was cut by 6 bases and J by 3 bases, with 17 bases left in between. CDR3 length equals 15 residues. Germline loops: CDR1 KGHSH, CDR2 LQKENI. CDR3 residues: CASSSHGGTYTEAFF. CDR3 DNA sequence: TGTGCCAGCTCGTCCCACGGGGGGACTTACACTGAAGCTTTCTTT.

The chain employs TRBV11-3 and TRBJ2-2, with 8 bases lining up with TRBD1. V lost 6 bases and J lost 0; bases outside the gene matches: 9. CDR3 size: 17 residues. Germline CDR1 and CDR2: SGHNT and YENEEA. CDR3 residues: CASRGPGQAANTGELFF. The DNA of the CDR3 is TGTGCCAGCAGAGGCCCGGGACAGGCTGCGAACACCGGGGAGCTGTTTTTT.

The rearrangement joins TRBV7-9 to TRBJ2-7; weak D call: TRBD2 (6 bases). Germline V gene lookup returns CDR1 SEHNR and CDR2 FQNEAQ (reference sequence). The CDR3 contains 16 residues. V gave up 3 bases and J gave up 5 bases, with 20 bases separating them. CDR3 region: CASSLVNWTPGDEQYF. CDR3 in DNA: TGTGCCAGCAGCTTGGTAAATTGGACCCCGGGGGACGAGCAGTACTTC.

This chain connects TRBV6-5 to TRBJ2-7; TRBD1 matches 8 bases. V was clipped by 6 bases and J by 5 bases; unmatched bases: 6. Germline V gene data show CDR1 as MNHEY and CDR2 as SVGAGI. The CDR3 totals 13 residues. The CDR3 region is CASRTDRVHEQYF. DNA of the CDR3: TGTGCCAGCAGGACGGACAGGGTCCACGAGCAGTACTTC.